This is a list of T cell receptor beta chains from one sample in a study of Graves' ophthalmopathy and Graves' hyperthyroidism. TCRdb re-derived calls from the multiplex PCR reads in MiXCR, one entry per CDR3 protein. The table shows 500,000 to 600,000 distinct CDR3 sequences, with under 45% occurring only once. The material sequenced was peripheral blood or thyroid tissue (not recorded which). All receptors come from an adult man with Graves' hyperthyroidism. Both conserved end residues are part of each CDR3. Rows give clone size only sometimes, using once, few, many, or a class for an expanded clone.

CDR3 protein,J gene,V gene,clone size
CASSQEPMNTEAFF,TRBJ1-1,TRBV5-1,NA
CASRTGRESYQPQHF,TRBJ1-5,TRBV2,many
CASQDRDNEQYF,TRBJ2-7,TRBV10-2,NA
CASSGGRGAEEKLFF,TRBJ1-4,TRBV12-3/TRBV12-4,NA
CSARDRLSGNTGELFF,TRBJ2-2,TRBV20-1,NA
CASSLNQGTGELFF,TRBJ2-2,TRBV5-1,NA
CSARQGNHEQYF,TRBJ2-7,TRBV29-1,NA
CSATGGRDSLEQYF,TRBJ2-7,TRBV20-1,NA
CATSVTDSTYEQYF,TRBJ2-7,TRBV24-1,NA
CASGVGNTEAFF,TRBJ1-1,TRBV19,NA
CASRMGQGRQPQHF,TRBJ1-5,TRBV6-1,many
CASSFQNREAFF,TRBJ1-1,TRBV27,few
CASSEILRGLNTEAFF,TRBJ1-1,TRBV2,many
CASSLGSNEQFYGYTF,TRBJ1-2,TRBV13,NA
CASSVLPRVGGDEKLFF,TRBJ1-4,TRBV9,NA
CASSLRPGLAGLPVTGELFF,TRBJ2-2,TRBV7-2,many
CATSDAGTGNTGELFF,TRBJ2-2,TRBV24-1,NA
CASSEAVGVSDTEAFF,TRBJ1-1,TRBV6-1,NA
CASSYARGVSPLHF,TRBJ1-6,TRBV6-5,NA
CASSLQFSGANVLTF,TRBJ2-6,TRBV5-6,few
CASSLSSGVGEQFF,NA,TRBV5-1,few
CASSLGGLAGGGHEQYF,TRBJ2-7,TRBV5-4,many
CSARRAFSGIDTQYF,TRBJ2-3,TRBV20-1,NA
CASSPISGTGELFF,TRBJ2-2,TRBV7-3,NA
CSVESYNEQFF,NA,TRBV29-1,few
CASSYPGAGNEQFF,NA,TRBV7-3,few
CASSPSGTEYNSPLHF,TRBJ1-6,TRBV19,few
CASTRGESQPQHF,TRBJ1-5,TRBV6-1,many
CAIMGDRGLGEQYF,TRBJ2-7,TRBV10-3,many
CASGFEVGGYEQYF,TRBJ2-7,TRBV12-5,NA
CASSVDSASYEQYF,TRBJ2-7,TRBV2,many
CASSLGGTQETQYF,TRBJ2-5,TRBV7-2,many
CASSAGNQPQHF,TRBJ1-5,TRBV2,many
CASSLDEWGGREDYGYTF,TRBJ1-2,TRBV7-9,many
CASSYSVREAQYF,TRBJ2-5,TRBV6-5,many
CASSYVGSSYGYTF,TRBJ1-2,TRBV6-4,NA
CASSEGAPGFGHEQFF,TRBJ2-1,TRBV5-6,NA
CASSLAWTSTDTQYF,TRBJ2-3,TRBV7-8,NA
CASSATGTGGGEQYF,TRBJ2-7,TRBV7-2,many
CRSGQGYQPQHF,TRBJ1-5,TRBV29-1,NA
CASRPQVNYGYTF,TRBJ1-2,TRBV6-6,many
CASRWVKNTGELFF,TRBJ2-2,TRBV12-3/TRBV12-4,few
CASSGAGGQPLHF,TRBJ1-6,TRBV10-2,NA
CSARGENIQYF,TRBJ2-4,TRBV20-1,NA
CASLAGSDEKLFF,TRBJ1-4,TRBV12-3/TRBV12-4,many
CASSPAGTPYEQYF,TRBJ2-7,TRBV19,many
CASSPFGRNEETQYF,TRBJ2-5,TRBV5-1,NA
CASSSYTGARDPEASF,TRBJ1-1,TRBV6-1,NA
CASSSALGTGELFF,TRBJ2-2,TRBV5-6,many
CATHTGSNQPQHF,TRBJ1-5,TRBV28,few
CASSSGRMNEQYF,TRBJ2-7,TRBV28,many
CAISERSTLFGNQPQHF,TRBJ1-5,TRBV10-3,many
CASSPEGRGRATQYF,TRBJ2-5,TRBV5-4,many
CSANRGNTEAFF,TRBJ1-1,TRBV29-1,many
CASSLVRGDYGYTF,TRBJ1-2,TRBV5-8,NA
CASSGSWDYLPYEQYF,TRBJ2-7,TRBV6-5,NA
CASSQSGGRENSPLHF,TRBJ1-6,TRBV9,few
CASSYTGASYETQYF,TRBJ2-5,TRBV5-6,few